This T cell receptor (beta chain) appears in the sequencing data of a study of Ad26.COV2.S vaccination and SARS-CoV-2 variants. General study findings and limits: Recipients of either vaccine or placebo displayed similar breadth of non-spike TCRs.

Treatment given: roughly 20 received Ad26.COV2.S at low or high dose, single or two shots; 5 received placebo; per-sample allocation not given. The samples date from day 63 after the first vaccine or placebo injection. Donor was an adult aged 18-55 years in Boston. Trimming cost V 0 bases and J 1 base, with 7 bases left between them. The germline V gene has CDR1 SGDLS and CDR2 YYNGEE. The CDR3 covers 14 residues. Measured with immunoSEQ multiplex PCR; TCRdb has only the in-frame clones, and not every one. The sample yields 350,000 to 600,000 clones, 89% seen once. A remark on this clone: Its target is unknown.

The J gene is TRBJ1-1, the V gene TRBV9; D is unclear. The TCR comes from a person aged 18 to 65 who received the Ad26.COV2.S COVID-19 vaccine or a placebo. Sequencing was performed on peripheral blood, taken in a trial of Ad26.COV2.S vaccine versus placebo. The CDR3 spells CASSVASTNTEAFF. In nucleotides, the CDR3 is TGTGCCAGCAGCGTAGCCAGTACGAACACTGAAGCTTTCTTT.